The sequence of this T cell receptor (beta chain) was determined in a study of blood T cell repertoires in COVID-19. Looking at the study overall: PBMCs, B-cell-depleted T cells, or T cells were the source of the cDNA or gDNA that made up the material.

Authors' processing steps: Estimates of nucleated cell counts were drawn from the amplification of reference gene primers. Repertoires were generated with immunoSEQ multiplex PCR, while TCRdb's copy carries only in-frame clones and drops some. V, J and clone size derive from that table, while D and trimming were established from the DNA sequence. The sample carries some 180,000 clones, 75% to 85% recorded once. Seattle's cohort entered during active infection and was followed longitudinally. CDR1 SQVTM and CDR2 ANQGSEA come from the germline V gene. V lost 3 bases, J lost 1 base, and 9 bases lay in between. The CDR3 length is 13 residues.

The V call is TRBV29-1, the J call TRBJ1-1, with D possibly being TRBD1 (6 bases). Sequencing was carried out using peripheral blood. The clonotype comes from a woman aged 40 to 50 with COVID-19, enrolled during active disease. The CDR3 spells CSVDLGANTEAFF. The CDR3 bases are TGCAGCGTTGACCTGGGGGCGAACACTGAAGCTTTCTTT.